This T cell receptor beta chain was captured by sequencing in a study of T-cell reconstitution after alpha-beta-depleted transplantation in children. Preparation of the TCRbeta library involved a method that used unique molecular identifiers. TCRdb processed the PCR reads anew with MiXCR; each CDR3 protein has one entry. The sample comprises around 100,000 distinct CDR3 sequences, approximately 10% of which are singletons, and 34% rests with the top ten. The clonotype was recovered from a boy aged 2-15 years with acute lymphoblastic leukemia, due to receive a stem cell transplant. This specimen consisted of PBMCs, obtained before TCRalphabeta/CD19-depleted stem cell transplant.

The CDR3 sequence is CASSLRTSSWNEQFF. As DNA, the CDR3 is TGTGCCAGCTCACTTAGGACTAGCTCTTGGAATGAGCAGTTCTTC. The chain recombines TRBV18 with TRBJ2-1, with TRBD2 identical over 8 bases. CDR1 is KGHSH, CDR2 LQKENI, per germline. Germline trimming cut 4 bases from V and 7 bases from J; bases unmatched to any gene: 9. This CDR3 comprises 15 residues.